The clone carrying this T cell receptor beta chain was detected only a few times. Primers: 60 Vbeta forward and 13 Jbeta reverse. Authors' data handling: The count from a later analysis was 70 million to 85 million unique TCR beta chains, around 10 million of them shared. Profiled with immunoSEQ multiplex PCR; TCRdb holds only in-frame clones, not every one. D and trimming come from the DNA, and the V and J calls and clone size come from that table. The sample consists of roughly 100,000 clones, about 9.4% of them appearing once. The V gene's germline CDR1 is MGHRA and CDR2 YSYEKL. V gave up 1 base and J gave up 3 bases; unmatched junction bases: 14. This CDR3 is 20 amino acids long. These data are taken from a study of cytomegalovirus exposure and HLA in healthy donors. Study as a whole: An analysis done earlier identified more than 100 million unique TCR beta sequences from approximately 200 million T cells.

Sequencing used PBMCs. The chain uses TRBV4-1 and TRBJ2-1; TRBD2 matches at 11 bases. The sequence came from a man aged 40-49 years in good health and CMV-seropositive. Here the CDR3 reads CASSQVSGGLAGQVYNEQFF. The CDR3 nucleotides read TGCGCCAGCAGCCAAGTTAGCGGAGGACTAGCGGGCCAAGTCTACAATGAGCAGTTCTTC.